This T cell receptor (beta chain) was recorded in a study of blood T cells in healthy people across ages (dated by TCRdb to the mid-2010s). Context from the whole study: Template switching captured roughly one uniquely barcoded TCR beta cDNA molecule per two T cells in model experiments. Using the same blood draw, the study looked at two additional independent replicas of 1 million unique cDNA reads for two donors, one aged 18 to 30 and the other aged 80 or older. To track age-related changes in TCR beta repertoire diversity, the study relied on deep sequencing normalized with unique cDNA molecular identifiers. Donors of different ages were randomly distributed across sequencing lanes to avoid experimental bias. The donors were split into four age groups: young (average around 15 years), middle-aged (roughly 39), aged (about 62) and long-lived (roughly 80). Study-level results and caveats: Donor CMV infection status was unknown, potentially confounding age-related changes in expanded clonotypes. Observed TCR beta diversity correlated strongly with the percentage of naive T cells measured by flow cytometry. As age increased, observed TCR beta diversity per million T cells dropped in a roughly linear way, and a significant reduction was already evident by age approximately 40. The long-lived group showed more naive CD4+ T cells, fewer expanded clones and increased TCR diversity than the aged group, suggesting age selection. Estimates of total diversity based on one million sequenced T cells were regarded as lower bounds and as underestimates. Since profiling was done on bulk unsorted PBMCs, naive and antigen-experienced compartments could not be conclusively compared.

Libraries were made using 5' RACE. The sequencer listed for this sample is Illumina HiSeq 2500. The second PCR ran for roughly 6 to 11 cycles and used a J-beta primer mix along with a sample-barcoded 5' primer. A unique molecular identifier was introduced onto each TCR beta cDNA molecule by a template-switch 5' adaptor carrying 12 random nucleotides. Each sample yielded at least 2.5 million CDR3-containing paired-end reads. All of the RNA was converted into first-strand cDNA using the Mint cDNA synthesis kit, with a TRBC-specific oligonucleotide serving as the primer. Following uracil-DNA glycosylase treatment, all cDNA underwent a first 18-cycle PCR with the universal primers M1SS and BC2_uni_R. From the authors' description of their analysis: For normalization, 1 million high-quality reads were randomly selected from each sample, with every read carrying a distinct molecular identifier. Instead of being binned into consensus sequences, reads that shared molecular identifiers were thrown out. CDR3 identification, clonotype clustering and error correction used MiTCR with a Q25 quality threshold and the strictest error-elimination algorithm. A nonparametric unseen species model using Euler transformation provided a lower-bound estimate of total TCR beta diversity. TCRdb itself trimmed the public reads at Q25 with fastp, ran MiXCR and retained productive beta chains. CDR3 protein duplicates are merged, each entry listing the most common genes and DNA. It is TCRdb's table, rather than the study itself, that gives the V and J calls and clone size. The sample profile shows roughly 1.4 million distinct CDR3 sequences; 45% to 70% of them were found once. The top ten constitute over 5% of the sample.

The germline V gene supplies CDR1 SQVTM and CDR2 ANQGSEA. From cysteine to phenylalanine, the CDR3 is 13 amino acids long. Kept here is only the CDR3 DNA, which spans 39 bases and is read in frame from base 1. V is shortened by 4 bases, J by 0 bases, and the region joining them spans 9 bases. Systemically healthy Caucasian individuals from Russia, 39 in total and aged roughly 6 to 100 years, were included as donors. Each donor gave ten milliliters of peripheral blood, drawn into EDTA-treated Vacutainer tubes. Ficoll-Paque density-gradient centrifugation was used to isolate PBMCs, with at least 6.5 million per sample. Total RNA was extracted from PBMCs with Trizol reagent, with at least 6 micrograms obtained per sample. For every donor, flow cytometry on a PBMC aliquot measured the percentage of naive CD45RAhigh/CD27high T cells. In its sample, this clonotype was seen a few times. Its target antigen remains unknown. No base qualities exist here, and no much larger clone lies one base off it.

The clonotype comes from a young man in good health. The sample taken for sequencing was blood. Recombination connected TRBV29-1 to TRBJ2-5, and the D gene may be TRBD1, 6 bases matching. The base sequence is TGCAGCGTTGTTGGACAGTACCAAGAGACCCAGTACTTC. It translates as CSVVGQYQETQYF.